These T cell receptor beta chains were read from a single sample in a study of T cell responses to AZD1222 COVID-19 vaccine. Assay used: immunoSEQ multiplex PCR; TCRdb lists only in-frame clones, some missing. The sample has tens of thousands of clones, about 91% seen once. The source was peripheral blood, collected 28 days after the second AZD1222 dose. These receptors came from an adult who received the AZD1222 COVID-19 vaccine. CDR3s include the opening cysteine and the closing phenylalanine or tryptophan. Fields, in order: J gene, V gene, clone size, D gene, CDR3 protein, CDR3 DNA. A D gene is named only where the DNA matches it firmly. Rows give clone size only sometimes, using once, few, many, or a class for an expanded clone.

TRBJ2-6 | TRBV9 | - | - | CASSVGTGGAGANVLTF | TGTGCCAGCAGCGTAGGTACAGGGGGGGCTGGGGCCAACGTCCTGACTTTC
TRBJ2-1 | TRBV7-6 | - | TRBD2 | CASSLSAPSPLAGGRGEQFF | TGTGCCAGCAGCTTATCCGCTCCCTCCCCCCTGGCGGGGGGCCGGGGTGAGCAGTTCTTC
TRBJ2-5 | TRBV10-1 | - | - | CASTGDGQETQYF | TGCGCCAGCACCGGAGACGGACAAGAGACCCAGTACTTC
TRBJ1-1 | TRBV21-1 | - | - | CALLNPGTDACGLHTEAFF | TGTGCCCTATTGAACCCCGGGACAGACGCGTGCGGGCTACACACTGAAGCTTTCTTT
TRBJ2-2 | TRBV5-1 | - | - | CASSARGTANTGELFF | TGCGCCAGCAGCGCACGCGGGACAGCGAACACCGGGGAGCTGTTTTTT
TRBJ2-4 | TRBV21-1 | - | - | CASSKDKRLAKNIQYF | TGTGCCAGCAGCAAAGACAAACGTCTAGCCAAAAACATTCAGTACTTC
TRBJ2-7 | TRBV7-3 | - | - | CASSFRGGPTYEQYF | TGTGCCAGCAGCTTTAGGGGGGGTCCGACCTACGAGCAGTACTTC
TRBJ2-6 | TRBV5-4 | - | - | CASSPDPAMGANVLTF | TGTGCCAGCAGCCCCGACCCGGCAATGGGGGCCAACGTCCTGACTTTC
TRBJ2-1 | TRBV2 | - | TRBD1 | CASRDRDNEQFF | TGTGCCAGCAGAGACAGGGACAATGAGCAGTTCTTC
TRBJ1-3 | TRBV5-4 | few | - | CASSLNWGGGNTIYF | TGTGCCAGCAGCTTGAACTGGGGCGGAGGAAACACCATATATTTT